This T cell receptor (beta chain) was sequenced during a study of T cells in Graves' hyperthyroidism and ophthalmopathy. This clonotype was found many times. RNA transcripts served as the template for amplifying TCR beta CDR3 regions. The primer set for the first-round RT-PCR of the TCR CDR3 was HTBI. TCRdb independently ran MiXCR on the multiplex PCR reads; one entry per CDR3 protein. The table lists under 350,000 distinct CDR3 sequences, approximately 15% of them singletons, with about 50% in the top ten. V lost 0 bases, J lost 0 bases, and 14 bases lay in between. CDR1 is DFQATT, CDR2 SNEGSKA, per germline (reference sequence). This CDR3 has 17 residues. Thyroid ultrasound and orbital computed tomography, with clinical symptoms and serum thyroxine and TRAb, informed diagnoses.

The clonotype originates from a woman aged 60-75 years with Graves' ophthalmopathy. V and J are TRBV20-1 and TRBJ2-2; maybe TRBD1 (6 bases). The sequencing input was blood. CDR3: CSARDLRGTTNTGELFF. Here the CDR3 DNA reads TGCAGTGCTAGAGATCTTAGAGGGACAACGAACACCGGGGAGCTGTTTTTT.